The 23 T cell receptor beta chains listed next were all sequenced from one sample in a study of control samples from healthy donors and cancer patients. The data were produced by immunoSEQ multiplex PCR, yet TCRdb's version contains in-frame clones alone and is incomplete. The data hold 100,000 to 150,000 clones, with 90% observed a single time. The sample comprised blood. The receptors derive from a man aged 18 to 30 in good health.

The chain employs TRBV30 and TRBJ1-5; possible D gene TRBD1, 5 bases. This CDR3 contains 15 residues. Trimming removed 5 bases at V and 3 bases at J, with 17 bases between. The V gene's germline CDR1 is GTSNPN and CDR2 SVGIG (reference sequence). CDR3 bases: TGTGCCTGGGGGGTGAGCGGGGGAGACAATCAGCCCCAGCATTTT. Encoded protein: CAWGVSGGDNQPQHF.

The J gene is TRBJ1-2, the V gene TRBV29-1; D is undetermined. The CDR3 loop spans 9 amino acids. The germline V gene has CDR1 SQVTM and CDR2 ANQGSEA. Trimming stripped 3 bases from V and 8 bases from J, with 4 bases between. In nucleotides, the CDR3 is TGCAGCGTTGAGAGGGGCTACACCTTC. Protein: CSVERGYTF.

The table lists this clone with a count of one. The chain joins TRBV13 to TRBJ2-4, with D possibly matching TRBD2 (7 bases). The CDR3 loop spans 16 amino acids. With 4 bases removed from V and 7 bases from J, the gap between germline ends came to 20 bases. The germline gives CDR1 PRHDT, CDR2 FYEKMQ (reference sequence). CDR3 coding DNA: TGTGCCAGCAGCTCCGCGAGAGGGGGGGGCCGGAACATTCAGTACTTC. This gives the protein CASSSARGGGRNIQYF. Drawing the rest from reference TRBV13 and TRBJ2-4, the complete variable domain is AAGVIQSPRHLIKEKRETATLKCYPIPRHDTVYWYQQGPGQDPQFLISFYEKMQSDKGSIPDRFSAQQFSDYHSELNMSSLELGDSALYFCASSSARGGGRNIQYFGAGTRLSVL.

The CDR3 DNA reads TGTGCCAGCAGCGTAGGAAGAGGAGGGGATACTGAAGCTTTCTTT. As protein: CASSVGRGGDTEAFF. This rearrangement joins TRBV9 to TRBJ1-1, with D possibly being TRBD1 (5 bases). CDR3 length equals 15 residues. Germline assignment: CDR1 SGDLS and CDR2 YYNGEE. Trimming removed 0 bases at V and 5 bases at J, with 14 bases between.

The chain has TRBV19 and TRBJ2-3; 9 nucleotides match TRBD1. Looked up from germline, CDR1 is LNHDA and CDR2 is SQIVND (reference sequence). The V and J ends lost 4 bases and 7 bases, in that order; junction bases with no gene match: 6. This CDR3 spans 14 amino acids. DNA of the CDR3: TGTGCCAGTAGTACGGGACAGGGAATACATACGCAGTATTTT. Its translation: CASSTGQGIHTQYF.

The rearrangement uses TRBV6-5 and TRBJ1-6; D perhaps matches TRBD1 (6 bases). Germline CDR1 is MNHEY and CDR2 is SVGAGI. The ends were cut back, 3 bases at V and 7 bases at J, with 10 bases in the middle. The CDR3 length is 14 residues. In DNA form, the CDR3 reads TGTGCCAGCAGTTATGGGGGGCAGAATTCACCCCTCCACTTT. Translated: CASSYGGQNSPLHF.

The V call is TRBV5-6, the J call TRBJ1-5, with D perhaps TRBD1 (5 bases). This CDR3 contains 15 residues. Trimming shortened V by 0 bases and J by 7 bases, and 14 bases separated the two germline ends. The germline gives CDR1 SGHDT, CDR2 YYEEEE. CDR3 amino acids: CASSLGQGKRQPQHF. For the CDR3, the DNA is TGTGCCAGCAGCTTGGGCCAGGGAAAACGGCAGCCCCAGCATTTT.

The genes are TRBV14 and TRBJ2-1; 9 nucleotides align to TRBD1. With V trimmed by 4 bases and J by 6 bases, 10 bases remained unmatched. CDR3 length: 16 residues. Germline V gene data show CDR1 as SGHDN and CDR2 as FVKESK. CDR3 residues: CASSPRGGQGANEQFF. In DNA form, the CDR3 reads TGTGCCAGCAGCCCCAGGGGGGGACAGGGAGCCAATGAGCAGTTCTTC.

The V call is TRBV28, the J call TRBJ1-5; D is possibly TRBD1 (5 bases). V gave up 7 bases and J gave up 3 bases, with 19 bases separating them. The V gene's germline CDR1 is MDHEN and CDR2 SYDVKM. The CDR3 has 16 amino acids. CDR3 loop: CASKTRGGTPNQPQHF. Here the CDR3 DNA reads TGTGCCAGCAAAACTCGGGGGGGGACGCCCAATCAGCCCCAGCATTTT.

This chain links TRBV2 with TRBJ1-1; D possibly corresponds to TRBD1 (5 bases). CDR1 is SNHLY, CDR2 FYNNEI, per germline. This CDR3 contains 15 residues. The V gene lost 1 base and the J gene lost 3 bases, with 12 bases spanning the gap. CDR3 coding DNA: TGTGCCAGCAGTGAAGAGGGGAGTCGGGACACTGAAGCTTTCTTT. Protein sequence: CASSEEGSRDTEAFF.

To note about this clone: Other nucleotide sequences in the sample specify the same CDR3. The chain carries TRBV27 and TRBJ2-1, with D possibly being TRBD2 (6 bases). The V gene lost 4 bases and the J gene lost 6 bases, with 10 bases spanning the gap. This CDR3 region has 13 residues. CDR1 and CDR2 from the germline V gene are MNHEY and SMNVEV (reference sequence). CDR3 nucleotide sequence: TGTGCCAGCAGTTACGGGGGAGGCAATGAGCAGTTCTTC. Its protein is CASSYGGGNEQFF.

This clone was seen a few times. The chain uses TRBV29-1 and TRBJ1-1, with D uncertain. The CDR3 loop spans 12 amino acids. V lost 3 bases and J lost 2, with 7 bases in between. Per the germline V gene, CDR1 is SQVTM and CDR2 is ANQGSEA. The CDR3 region is CSVDSKNTEAFF. In DNA form, the CDR3 reads TGCAGCGTTGACAGCAAAAACACTGAAGCTTTCTTT.

The chain joins TRBV30 to TRBJ1-1; D may be TRBD1 (5 bases). The V and J ends lost 5 bases and 3 bases respectively, with 13 bases between them. Germline CDR1 reads GTSNPN; CDR2 reads SVGIG (reference sequence). The CDR3 length is 13 residues. The CDR3 spells CAWSRVEDTEAFF. CDR3 sequence (DNA): TGTGCCTGGTCCAGGGTGGAGGACACTGAAGCTTTCTTT.

This clone was seen a few times. V is TRBV6-5 and J is TRBJ1-1; the D is unclear. The CDR3 totals 11 residues. Germline CDR1 MNHEY, CDR2 SVGAGI. Deletions cut 11 bases from V and 7 bases from J, with 14 bases between. The CDR3 sequence: CAVTLGSEAFF. The CDR3 DNA is TGTGCCGTCACACTGGGGAGTGAAGCTTTCTTT.

The gene calls are TRBV28 and TRBJ2-1; TRBD2 matches 10 bases. The CDR3 totals 24 residues. The V gene end was trimmed by 0 bases and the J gene end by 4 bases; junction bases not matched to a gene: 27. Germline CDR1 and CDR2: MDHEN and SYDVKM. The CDR3 loop reads CASSLWGTARTSGGLLPSYNEQFF. DNA for the CDR3: TGTGCCAGCAGTTTATGGGGGACGGCCCGGACTAGCGGAGGCCTTCTTCCTAGTTACAATGAGCAGTTCTTC.

The chain is built from TRBV4-3 and TRBJ2-5; possible D gene TRBD2, 6 bases. CDR1 LGHNA and CDR2 YSLEER come from the germline V gene. CDR3 length: 15 amino acids. V was pared by 0 bases and J by 2 bases, with 10 bases between. CDR3 bases: TGCGCCAGCAGCCAAGATTTGGCGGGGCAAGAGACCCAGTACTTC. As protein: CASSQDLAGQETQYF.

The rearrangement joins TRBV2 to TRBJ2-7; 7 bases line up with TRBD1. V gave up 5 bases and J gave up 5 bases; unmatched junction bases: 6. This CDR3 comprises 13 residues. Germline CDR1 reads SNHLY; CDR2 reads FYNNEI. The CDR3 bases are TGTGCCAGCAGTCCTCTCGACAGGGACGAGCAGTACGTC. It yields the protein CASSPLDRDEQYV.

The rearrangement links TRBV7-9 to TRBJ1-5; 7 bases are shared with TRBD1. The V segment lost 2 bases and the J segment 7 bases; nucleotides outside the gene matches: 11. Germline CDR1 and CDR2: SEHNR and FQNEAQ (reference sequence). The CDR3 extends over 16 amino acids. Written as DNA, the CDR3 is TGTGCCAGCAGCTTAACTGTTACAGGGGATGAGCAGCCCCAGCATTTT. It encodes CASSLTVTGDEQPQHF.

This chain uses TRBV6-5 with TRBJ2-2, with TRBD1 matching over 10 bases. The V gene's germline CDR1 is MNHEY and CDR2 SVGAGI. The length of the CDR3 is 15 residues. J was trimmed by 5 bases and V by 6 bases; bases with no gene match: 6. The CDR3 nucleotides are TGTGCCAGCAGCCTCCGACAGGGGGCAACCGGGGAGCTGTTTTTT. It specifies CASSLRQGATGELFF.

This clone was counted only a few times. The genes are TRBV6-5 and TRBJ2-2; 8 nucleotides line up with TRBD1. The CDR3 is made up of 14 amino acids. V gave up 5 bases and J gave up 7 bases; unmatched junction bases: 6. From germline, CDR1 is MNHEY and CDR2 SVGAGI. The DNA of the CDR3 is TGTGCCAGCAGTACACAGGGGGAGGACGGGGAGCTGTTTTTT. It codes for CASSTQGEDGELFF.

The V call is TRBV6-2 or TRBV6-3, the J call TRBJ2-2; D remains unclear. In germline, CDR1 is MNHEY, CDR2 SVGEGT. V shed 2 bases and J shed 4 bases, with 5 bases lying between them. The length of the CDR3 is 13 residues. CDR3 bases: TGTGCCAGCAGTTACCGAGCCACCGGGGAGCTGTTTTTT. Its translation: CASSYRATGELFF.

The V call is TRBV12-3 or TRBV12-4, the J call TRBJ2-1; no clear D gene. Deletions cut 4 bases from V and 13 bases from J, with 14 bases between. This CDR3 contains 12 residues. The CDR3 DNA is TGTGCCAGCAGTTCTAACGTAGGTTCCCAGTTCTTC. Its translation: CASSSNVGSQFF.

This clone appeared a single time. The chain couples TRBV6-2 or TRBV6-3 to TRBJ1-5; D is undetermined. The CDR3 has 12 residues. Germline V gene data show CDR1 as MNHEY and CDR2 as SVGEGT. Trimming shortened V by 6 bases and J by 5 bases, and 8 bases separated the two germline ends. The CDR3 loop is CASSIAHQPQHF. DNA for the CDR3: TGTGCCAGCAGCATCGCTCATCAGCCCCAGCATTTT.